The source of this TCR beta chain is a study of cytomegalovirus exposure and HLA in healthy donors. Study-wide points: Many donors carried some public TCRs, although rarity characterized most TCR sequences. Presence/absence analysis assumed near-uniform sequencing depth across donors.

The V end was cut by 5 bases, the J end by 3 bases, with 14 bases between. Germline CDR1 WSHSY, CDR2 SAAADI. The CDR3 loop spans 14 amino acids. This clone was seen a few times. Its antigen remains unknown. Primers included in the PCR were 60 Vbeta and 13 Jbeta primers. TCRdb's table, derived via immunoSEQ multiplex PCR, lists solely in-frame clones and lacks some. The top ten hold about 7.4% of the sample, which has tens of thousands of clones, around 70% seen once. Input material: PBMCs. The sequence was collected from a man aged 35-49 years in good health and CMV-seropositive. This chain links TRBV10-2 with TRBJ2-7; TRBD1 is a possible D gene (5 bases). The CDR3 spells CASSYPRALYEQYF. CDR3 nucleotide sequence: TGCGCCAGCAGTTACCCCAGGGCTCTCTACGAGCAGTACTTC.